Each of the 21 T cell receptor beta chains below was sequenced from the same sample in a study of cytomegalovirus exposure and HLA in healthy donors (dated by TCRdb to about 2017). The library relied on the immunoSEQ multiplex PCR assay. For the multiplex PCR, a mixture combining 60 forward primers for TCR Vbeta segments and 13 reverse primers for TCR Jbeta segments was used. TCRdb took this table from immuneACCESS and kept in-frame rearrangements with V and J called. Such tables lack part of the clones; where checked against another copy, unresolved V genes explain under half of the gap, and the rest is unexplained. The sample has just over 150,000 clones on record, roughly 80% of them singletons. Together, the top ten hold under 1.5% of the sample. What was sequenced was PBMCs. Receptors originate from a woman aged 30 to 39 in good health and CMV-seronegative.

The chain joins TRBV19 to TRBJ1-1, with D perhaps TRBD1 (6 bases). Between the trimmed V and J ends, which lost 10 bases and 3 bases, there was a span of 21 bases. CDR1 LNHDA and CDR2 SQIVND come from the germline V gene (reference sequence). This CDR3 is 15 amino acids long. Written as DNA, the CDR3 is TGTGCCAACATCCGGGGGGCCTCTAGGGACACTGAAGCTTTCTTT. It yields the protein CANIRGASRDTEAFF.

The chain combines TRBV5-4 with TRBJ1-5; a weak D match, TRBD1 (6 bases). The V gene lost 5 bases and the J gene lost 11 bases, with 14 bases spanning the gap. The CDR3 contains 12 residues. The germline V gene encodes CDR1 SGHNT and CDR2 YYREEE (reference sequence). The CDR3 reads CASSREQGSQHF. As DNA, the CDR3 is TGTGCCAGCAGTAGAGAACAGGGTTCCCAGCATTTT.

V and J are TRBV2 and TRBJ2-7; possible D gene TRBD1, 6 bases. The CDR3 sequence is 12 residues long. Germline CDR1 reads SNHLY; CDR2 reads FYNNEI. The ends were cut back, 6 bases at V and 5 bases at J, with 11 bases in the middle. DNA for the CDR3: TGTGCCAGCAGGCCAGGGGAGAACGAGCAGTACTTC. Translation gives CASRPGENEQYF. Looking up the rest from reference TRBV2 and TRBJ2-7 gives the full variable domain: EPEVTQTPSHQVTQMGQEVILRCVPISNHLYFYWYRQILGQKVEFLVSFYNNEISEKSEIFDDQFSVERPDGSNFTLKIRSTKLEDSAMYFCASRPGENEQYFGPGTRLTVT.

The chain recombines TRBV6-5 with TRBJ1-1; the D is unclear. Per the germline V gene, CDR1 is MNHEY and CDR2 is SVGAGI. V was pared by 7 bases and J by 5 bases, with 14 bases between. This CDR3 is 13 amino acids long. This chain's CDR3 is CASTNIPPTEAFF. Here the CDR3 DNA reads TGTGCCAGCACTAATATCCCGCCAACTGAAGCTTTCTTT.

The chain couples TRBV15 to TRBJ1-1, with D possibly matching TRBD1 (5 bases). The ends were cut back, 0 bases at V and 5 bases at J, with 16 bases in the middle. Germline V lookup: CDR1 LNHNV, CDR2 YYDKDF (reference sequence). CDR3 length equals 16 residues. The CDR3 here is CATSRDASRGWTEAFF. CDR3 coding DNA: TGTGCCACCAGCAGAGATGCTTCGCGGGGGTGGACTGAAGCTTTCTTT.

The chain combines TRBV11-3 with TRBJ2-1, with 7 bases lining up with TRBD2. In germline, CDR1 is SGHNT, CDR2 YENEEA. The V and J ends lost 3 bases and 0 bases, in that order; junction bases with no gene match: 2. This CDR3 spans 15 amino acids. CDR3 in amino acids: CASSFTSDSYNEQFF. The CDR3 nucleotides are TGTGCCAGCAGCTTCACTAGCGACTCCTACAATGAGCAGTTCTTC.

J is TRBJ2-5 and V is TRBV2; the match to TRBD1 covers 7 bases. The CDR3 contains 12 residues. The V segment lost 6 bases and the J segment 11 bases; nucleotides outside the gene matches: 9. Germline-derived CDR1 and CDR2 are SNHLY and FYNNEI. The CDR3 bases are TGTGCCAGCAGAGCCGGGACAGTGGGGCAGTACTTC. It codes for CASRAGTVGQYF. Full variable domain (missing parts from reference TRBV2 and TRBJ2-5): EPEVTQTPSHQVTQMGQEVILRCVPISNHLYFYWYRQILGQKVEFLVSFYNNEISEKSEIFDDQFSVERPDGSNFTLKIRSTKLEDSAMYFCASRAGTVGQYFGPGTRLLVL.

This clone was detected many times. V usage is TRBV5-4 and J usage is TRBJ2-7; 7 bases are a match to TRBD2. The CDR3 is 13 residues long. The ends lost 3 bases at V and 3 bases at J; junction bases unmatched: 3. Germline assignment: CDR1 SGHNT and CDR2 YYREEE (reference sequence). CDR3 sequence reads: CASSWERGYEQYF. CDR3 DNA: TGTGCCAGCAGCTGGGAGCGGGGCTACGAGCAGTACTTC.

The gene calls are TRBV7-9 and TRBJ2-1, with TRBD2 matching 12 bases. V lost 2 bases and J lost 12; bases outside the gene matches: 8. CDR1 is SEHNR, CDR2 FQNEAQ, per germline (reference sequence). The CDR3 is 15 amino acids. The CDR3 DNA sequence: TGTGCCAGCAGCTTAATGGCTAGCGGGGGGGACTGGCAGTTCTTC. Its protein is CASSLMASGGDWQFF.

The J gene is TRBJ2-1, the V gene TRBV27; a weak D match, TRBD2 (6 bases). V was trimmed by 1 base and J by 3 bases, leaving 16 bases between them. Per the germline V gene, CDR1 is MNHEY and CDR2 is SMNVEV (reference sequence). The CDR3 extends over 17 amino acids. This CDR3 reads CASSLFPGDFLYNEQFF. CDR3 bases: TGTGCCAGCAGTTTATTCCCCGGGGACTTCCTCTACAATGAGCAGTTCTTC.

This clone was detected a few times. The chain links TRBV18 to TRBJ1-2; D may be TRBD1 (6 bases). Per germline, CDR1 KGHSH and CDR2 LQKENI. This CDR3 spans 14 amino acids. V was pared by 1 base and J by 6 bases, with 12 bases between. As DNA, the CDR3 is TGTGCCAGCTCACCACTAGGGGGAAGGGATGGCTACACCTTC. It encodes CASSPLGGRDGYTF.

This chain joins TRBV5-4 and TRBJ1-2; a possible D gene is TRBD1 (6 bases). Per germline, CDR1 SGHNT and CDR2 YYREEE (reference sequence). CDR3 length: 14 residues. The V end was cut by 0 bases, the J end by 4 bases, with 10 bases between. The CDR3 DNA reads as TGTGCCAGCAGCTTGGTGGGGGCTACCTATGGCTACACCTTC. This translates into CASSLVGATYGYTF.

The CDR3 DNA reads TGTGCCAGCAGCTTGGATAGCGGCACTGAAGCTTTCTTT. Encoded protein: CASSLDSGTEAFF. The genes are TRBV7-7 and TRBJ1-1; D is undetermined. The V gene lost 3 bases and the J gene lost 4 bases, with 9 bases spanning the gap. Germline-derived CDR1 and CDR2 are SSHAT and FNYEAQ (reference sequence). The CDR3 is 13 residues long.

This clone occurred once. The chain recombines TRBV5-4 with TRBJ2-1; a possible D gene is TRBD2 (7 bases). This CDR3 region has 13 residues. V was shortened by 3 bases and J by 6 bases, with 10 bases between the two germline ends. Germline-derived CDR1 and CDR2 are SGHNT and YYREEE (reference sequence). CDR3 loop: CASSWGGANEQFF. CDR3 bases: TGTGCCAGCAGCTGGGGGGGGGCCAATGAGCAGTTCTTC.

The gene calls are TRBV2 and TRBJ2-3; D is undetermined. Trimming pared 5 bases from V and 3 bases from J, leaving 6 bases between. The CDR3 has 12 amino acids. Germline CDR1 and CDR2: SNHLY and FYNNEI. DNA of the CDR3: TGTGCCAGCAGTTCCGAGACAGATACGCAGTATTTT. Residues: CASSSETDTQYF.

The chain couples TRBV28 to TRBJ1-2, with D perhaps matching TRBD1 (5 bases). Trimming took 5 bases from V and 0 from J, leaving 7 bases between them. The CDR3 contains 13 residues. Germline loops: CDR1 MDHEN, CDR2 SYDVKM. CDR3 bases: TGTGCCAGCAGTCCGACAGCTAACTATGGCTACACCTTC. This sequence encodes CASSPTANYGYTF.

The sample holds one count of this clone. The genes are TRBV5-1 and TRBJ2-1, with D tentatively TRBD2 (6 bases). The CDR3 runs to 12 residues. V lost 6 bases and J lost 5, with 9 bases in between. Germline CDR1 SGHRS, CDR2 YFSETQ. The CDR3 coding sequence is TGCGCCAGCATAGGGACTCACAATGAGCAGTTCTTC. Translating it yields CASIGTHNEQFF.

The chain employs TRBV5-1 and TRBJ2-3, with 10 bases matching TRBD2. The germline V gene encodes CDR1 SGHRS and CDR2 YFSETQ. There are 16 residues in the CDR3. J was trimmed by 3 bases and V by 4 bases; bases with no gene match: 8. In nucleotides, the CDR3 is TGCGCCAGCAGCCAATTCACTAGCGGGGTGACAGATACGCAGTATTTT. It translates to CASSQFTSGVTDTQYF. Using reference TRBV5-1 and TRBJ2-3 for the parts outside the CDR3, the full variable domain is KAGVTQTPRYLIKTRGQQVTLSCSPISGHRSVSWYQQTPGQGLQFLFEYFSETQRNKGNFPGRFSGRQFSNSRSEMNVSTLELGDSALYLCASSQFTSGVTDTQYFGPGTRLTVL.

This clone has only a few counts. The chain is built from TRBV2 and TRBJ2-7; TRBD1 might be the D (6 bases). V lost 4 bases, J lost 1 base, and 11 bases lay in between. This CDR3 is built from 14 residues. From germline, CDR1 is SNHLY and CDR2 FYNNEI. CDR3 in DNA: TGTGCCAGCAGTGCGGCACAGGGATCCTACGAGCAGTACTTC. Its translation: CASSAAQGSYEQYF.

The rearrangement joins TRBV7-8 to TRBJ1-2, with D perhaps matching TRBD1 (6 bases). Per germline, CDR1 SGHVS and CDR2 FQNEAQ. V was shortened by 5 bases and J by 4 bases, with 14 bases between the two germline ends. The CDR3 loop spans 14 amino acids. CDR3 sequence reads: CASSPPQGGYGYTF. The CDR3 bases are TGTGCCAGCAGCCCCCCTCAAGGGGGCTATGGCTACACCTTC.

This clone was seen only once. CDR3: CASSLGGPGEQYF. The DNA for the CDR3 is TGTGCCAGCAGCTTAGGTGGGCCGGGGGAGCAGTACTTC. The rearrangement joins TRBV11-2 to TRBJ2-7; the D gene is possibly TRBD2 (5 bases). Per the germline V gene, CDR1 is SGHAT and CDR2 is FQNNGV. With 1 base removed from V and 7 bases from J, the gap between germline ends came to 11 bases. This CDR3 contains 13 residues. Full variable domain (remainder filled in from reference TRBV11-2 and TRBJ2-7): EAGVAQSPRYKIIEKRQSVAFWCNPISGHATLYWYQQILGQGPKLLIQFQNNGVVDDSQLPKDRFSAERLKGVDSTLKIQPAKLEDSAVYLCASSLGGPGEQYFGPGTRLTVT.